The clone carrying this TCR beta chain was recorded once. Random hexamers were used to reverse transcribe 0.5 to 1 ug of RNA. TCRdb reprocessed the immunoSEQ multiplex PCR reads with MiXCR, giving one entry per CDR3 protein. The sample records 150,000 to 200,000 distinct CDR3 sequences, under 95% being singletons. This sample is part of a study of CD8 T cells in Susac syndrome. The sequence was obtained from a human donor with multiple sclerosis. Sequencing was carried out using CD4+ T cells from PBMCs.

In DNA, the CDR3 is TGTGCCAGCAGCGTAGACGGACTAGGGAACACCGGGGAGCTGTTTTTT. Its translation is CASSVDGLGNTGELFF. The chain has TRBV9 and TRBJ2-2; TRBD2 aligns across 7 bases. The CDR3 contains 16 residues. The junction had 3 bases not matched to a gene; V was cut back by 0 bases and J by 1 base. Per germline, CDR1 SGDLS and CDR2 YYNGEE.